The 25 T cell receptor beta chains listed next were all sequenced from one sample in a study of beta chain features in type 1 diabetes. cDNA synthesis used the whole RNA isolate, giving expressed TCRB sequences. Sequencing used immunoSEQ multiplex PCR; TCRdb keeps in-frame clones, though not all of them. The sample gives hundreds of thousands of clones, less than 20% of which show up once; about 0.097% is in the top ten. The sequenced sample consisted of naive CD4+ T cells from blood. The receptors were sampled from a man in his late teens or twenties in good health.

The rearrangement links TRBV9 to TRBJ2-1; TRBD1 matches 8 bases. This CDR3 spans 16 amino acids. The germline V gene has CDR1 SGDLS and CDR2 YYNGEE. With 4 bases clipped from V and 2 bases from J, the junction kept 8 bases outside the gene matches. CDR3 coding DNA: TGTGCCAGCAGCCCCGGGGGCAGGGGGCCCTACAATGAGCAGTTCTTC. This sequence encodes CASSPGGRGPYNEQFF.

This clone was seen a handful of times. The chain uses TRBV11-2 and TRBJ2-3; D remains ambiguous. The CDR3 spans 13 residues. Looked up from germline, CDR1 is SGHAT and CDR2 is FQNNGV. The V gene lost 3 bases and the J gene lost 5 bases, with 9 bases spanning the gap. This CDR3 reads CASSFAALDTQYF. CDR3 nucleotides: TGTGCCAGCAGCTTCGCGGCTCTAGATACGCAGTATTTT. The full variable domain, with the rest looked up from reference TRBV11-2 and TRBJ2-3, is EAGVAQSPRYKIIEKRQSVAFWCNPISGHATLYWYQQILGQGPKLLIQFQNNGVVDDSQLPKDRFSAERLKGVDSTLKIQPAKLEDSAVYLCASSFAALDTQYFGPGTRLTVL.

This chain links TRBV23-1 with TRBJ2-3; 7 bases are a match to TRBD2. TRBV23-1 is an ORF; its function is uncertain. This CDR3 has 14 amino acids. Trimming removed 11 bases from V and 1 base from J; junction bases left unmatched: 9. CDR3 DNA: TGCGCCGAACCCGGGGAGGGTGGCACAGATACGCAGTATTTT. Translated: CAEPGEGGTDTQYF.

This clone has just a few counts. This sequence joins TRBV27 and TRBJ2-1, with no clear D. The CDR3 runs 16 residues. Germline assignment: CDR1 MNHEY and CDR2 SMNVEV (reference sequence). Deletions cut 5 bases from V and 6 bases from J, with 20 bases between. The CDR3 nucleotides read TGTGCCAGCAGTCTACCGGGTCTCGGAACAACCAATGAGCAGTTCTTC. It encodes CASSLPGLGTTNEQFF.

The chain carries TRBV6-6 and TRBJ2-1, with a weak D call TRBD2 (5 bases). CDR1 is MNHNY, CDR2 SVGAGI, per germline (reference sequence). The CDR3 length is 13 residues. Trimming stripped 7 bases from V and 7 bases from J, with 14 bases between. DNA of the CDR3: TGTGCCAGCACCGGACGGTCGGGGAATGAGCAGTTCTTC. This codes for CASTGRSGNEQFF.

The chain links TRBV11-2 to TRBJ2-6; D is uncertain. Germline V gene data show CDR1 as SGHAT and CDR2 as FQNNGV. This CDR3 comprises 13 residues. The ends were cut back, 6 bases at V and 0 bases at J, with 3 bases in the middle. The CDR3 protein is CASRNSGANVLTF. The DNA for the CDR3 is TGTGCCAGCAGGAACTCTGGGGCCAACGTCCTGACTTTC.

This clone was seen only a few times. The chain uses TRBV7-9 and TRBJ2-7; a weak D match, TRBD1 (6 bases). The CDR3 consists of 13 residues. Germline V lookup: CDR1 SEHNR, CDR2 FQNEAQ (reference sequence). V was pared by 3 bases and J by 2 bases, with 8 bases between. This CDR3 reads CASSLDSTYEQYF. CDR3 coding DNA: TGTGCCAGCAGCTTGGACAGCACCTACGAGCAGTACTTC.

This clone was recorded a few times. The chain uses TRBV9 and TRBJ1-1; no clear D gene. Germline V CDR1 and CDR2: SGDLS, YYNGEE. Trimming stripped 0 bases from V and 10 bases from J, with 19 bases between. This CDR3 has 15 amino acids. CDR3 sequence reads: CASSVEPIIIAGAFF. The CDR3 region has the DNA TGTGCCAGCAGCGTAGAACCTATTATAATCGCGGGAGCTTTCTTT.

This chain joins TRBV5-1 and TRBJ2-4; 9 bases line up with TRBD1. Losses at the gene ends were 4 bases for V and 8 bases for J; bases not matched to a gene: 10. This CDR3 is built from 15 residues. CDR1 and CDR2 (germline): SGHRS, YFSETQ. This CDR3 reads CASSRTTGGKDIQYF. In nucleotides, the CDR3 is TGCGCCAGCAGCCGTACCACAGGGGGCAAGGACATTCAGTACTTC.

The V and J genes are TRBV7-8 and TRBJ1-6; no firm D call. Germline-derived CDR1 and CDR2 are SGHVS and FQNEAQ. Between the trimmed V and J ends, which lost 5 bases and 8 bases, there was a span of 10 bases. The CDR3 sequence is 13 residues long. The CDR3: CASSPIPDSPLHF. The CDR3, as DNA: TGTGCCAGCAGCCCAATCCCAGATTCACCCCTCCACTTT.

This clone was detected only a few times. Its ends do not fully match the called genes, so a read error is possible. This chain's CDR3 is CASSLWGRQGTQYF. The CDR3 DNA sequence: TGCGCCAGCAGCCTATGGGGGAGGCAAGGGACCCAGTACTTC. The chain has TRBV4-1 and TRBJ2-5, with D tentatively TRBD2 (6 bases). The CDR3 covers 14 residues. Per the germline V gene, CDR1 is MGHRA and CDR2 is YSYEKL.

Points on this clone: One end of the junction does not line up with germline, which may come from a read error. The J gene is TRBJ2-5, the V gene TRBV6-5, with 14 positions matching TRBD2. CDR3 size: 15 residues. From germline, CDR1 is MNHEY and CDR2 SVGAGI. CDR3 nucleotide sequence: TGTGCCAGCAGTCCACGCCGGACTAGCGGGGGGCCCGGCGACTTC. Protein: CASSPRRTSGGPGDF.

The chain employs TRBV4-2 and TRBJ2-4; D may match TRBD1 or TRBD2 (5 bases each). CDR3 size: 16 residues. Germline-derived CDR1 and CDR2 are LGHNA and YNFKEQ. Trimming removed 1 base at V and 0 bases at J, with 10 bases between. The CDR3 protein is CASSQGRTSAKNIQYF. In nucleotides, the CDR3 is TGTGCCAGCAGCCAAGGGAGGACATCAGCCAAAAACATTCAGTACTTC.

J is TRBJ1-1 and V is TRBV19; no reliable D call. This CDR3 comprises 13 residues. The V and J ends lost 7 bases and 1 base respectively, with 10 bases between them. CDR1 and CDR2 (germline): LNHDA, SQIVND (reference sequence). Here the CDR3 reads CASTQVPNTEAFF. The CDR3 nucleotides read TGTGCCAGTACCCAGGTACCGAACACTGAAGCTTTCTTT.

The gene calls are TRBV7-2 and TRBJ1-3; D gene unclear. The V end lost 5 bases, the J end lost 4 bases, and 12 bases lay between the germline ends. This CDR3 contains 14 residues. Germline loops: CDR1 SGHTA, CDR2 FQGNSA. Here the CDR3 reads CASSNPSTGNTIYF. The DNA for the CDR3 is TGTGCCAGCAGCAATCCCTCAACCGGAAACACCATATATTTT.

The V call is TRBV5-1, the J call TRBJ1-5; D not certain. Germline V gene sequence: CDR1 SGHRS, CDR2 YFSETQ. The CDR3 sequence is 15 residues long. Deletions cut 4 bases from V and 3 bases from J, with 14 bases between. CDR3 residues: CASSPGLSYNQPQHF. CDR3 sequence (DNA): TGCGCCAGCAGCCCCGGGCTATCCTACAATCAGCCCCAGCATTTT.

The J gene is TRBJ2-4, the V gene TRBV11-2, with D possibly being TRBD2 (5 bases). Per germline, CDR1 SGHAT and CDR2 FQNNGV. V was clipped by 2 bases and J by 7 bases, with 15 bases between them. This CDR3 contains 15 residues. The CDR3 spells CASSLRGPPGNIQYF. The CDR3 DNA follows: TGTGCCAGCAGCTTACGAGGGCCTCCGGGGAACATTCAGTACTTC.

The gene calls are TRBV2 and TRBJ2-1, with TRBD1 as a possible D gene (6 bases). Between the trimmed V and J ends, which lost 10 bases and 6 bases, there was a span of 16 bases. This CDR3 region has 13 residues. Germline CDR1 and CDR2: SNHLY and FYNNEI. The DNA of the CDR3 is TGTGCCATCACAGGAAGGGGGTTCAATGAGCAGTTCTTC. Protein: CAITGRGFNEQFF.

Comments on this clone: The same CDR3 arises from other DNA sequences in this sample as well. This chain joins TRBV7-3 and TRBJ1-5; D is undetermined. The V and J ends lost 2 bases and 4 bases respectively, with 6 bases between them. The germline gives CDR1 SGHTA, CDR2 FQGTGA. This CDR3 has 13 amino acids. DNA of the CDR3: TGTGCCAGCAGCTTAGGCAGGAATCAGCCCCAGCATTTT. It translates to CASSLGRNQPQHF.

V gene TRBV14 combines with J gene TRBJ1-3; D uncertain. Germline CDR1 reads SGHDN; CDR2 reads FVKESK. This CDR3 is 15 amino acids long. V shed 4 bases and J shed 4 bases, with 14 bases lying between them. The CDR3 region has the DNA TGTGCCAGCAGCCGCATACAGCTGGGGGGAAACACCATATATTTT. This codes for CASSRIQLGGNTIYF.

The chain joins TRBV29-1 to TRBJ2-1; 9 bases fit TRBD2. The CDR3 has 14 amino acids. V lost 7 bases to trimming and J lost 0 bases; unmatched junction nucleotides: 4. Germline V lookup: CDR1 SQVTM, CDR2 ANQGSEA. CDR3 region: CSAAGGSSYNEQFF. The CDR3 DNA reads TGCAGCGCGGCGGGAGGGAGCTCCTACAATGAGCAGTTCTTC.

This clone was observed a few times. CDR3 protein: CASSERQGKGYNEQFF. As DNA, the CDR3 is TGTGCCAGCAGTGAGCGACAGGGGAAAGGATACAATGAGCAGTTCTTC. The rearrangement links TRBV6-1 to TRBJ2-1; TRBD1 matches 8 bases. CDR1 is MNHNS and CDR2 is SASEGT in the germline V gene. V was pared by 3 bases and J by 4 bases, with 8 bases of the junction left unmatched. The CDR3 is 16 residues long.

The rearrangement uses TRBV2 and TRBJ1-2; TRBD1 matches 7 bases. Germline-derived CDR1 and CDR2 are SNHLY and FYNNEI. The V segment lost 7 bases and the J segment 4 bases; nucleotides outside the gene matches: 9. CDR3 size: 14 residues. Written as DNA, the CDR3 is TGTGCCAGCATTACGGACAGGTTGGGCTATGGCTACACCTTC. Encoded protein: CASITDRLGYGYTF. The whole variable domain, remainder taken from reference TRBV2 and TRBJ1-2, is EPEVTQTPSHQVTQMGQEVILRCVPISNHLYFYWYRQILGQKVEFLVSFYNNEISEKSEIFDDQFSVERPDGSNFTLKIRSTKLEDSAMYFCASITDRLGYGYTFGSGTRLTVV.

Only a few counts were recorded for this clone. The J gene is TRBJ2-1, the V gene TRBV21-1; TRBD2 is the table's D call and was not checked against the DNA. TRBV21-1 is an annotated pseudogene. There are 19 residues in the CDR3. In nucleotides, the CDR3 is TGTGCCAGCGGGTTCGAACTAGCGGGAGGGCGAAGATCCTACAATGAGCAGTTCTTC. Translating gives CASGFELAGGRRSYNEQFF.

The table lists this clone with a few counts. J is TRBJ1-4 and V is TRBV27; a weak D match, TRBD1 (6 bases). CDR1 and CDR2 (germline): MNHEY, SMNVEV (reference sequence). V was pared by 6 bases and J by 7 bases, with 18 bases between. The CDR3 runs to 15 residues. CDR3 coding DNA: TGTGCCAGCAGCGAGCCGGGGGGCGGAACTGAAAAACTGTTTTTT. Residues: CASSEPGGGTEKLFF.